These T cell receptor beta chains were read from a single sample in a study of T cell repertoires in cytomegalovirus infection. For these receptors, no antigen is known. TCRdb reprocessed the reads with MiXCR, giving one entry per CDR3 protein. The sample includes roughly 920,000 distinct CDR3 sequences, roughly 31% of them seen just once. Material: cultured CD8+ T cells from PBMCs, obtained from culture after CMV antigen stimulation. The receptors shown here come from a human donor in good health (CMV status not recorded). Some clones in this sample may be carry-over from other donors' samples. The CDR3 runs from the conserved cysteine through the conserved F or W. Each record gives: V gene, J gene, CDR3 protein.

V: TRBV5-1
J: TRBJ1-4
CDR3: CASRGAGDEKLFF

V: TRBV12-3/TRBV12-4
J: TRBJ2-1
CDR3: CASSQGGLYNEQFF

V: TRBV29-1
J: TRBJ1-1
CDR3: CSVGGGQVEAFF

V: TRBV19
J: TRBJ1-1
CDR3: CASSIDPRGSEAFF

V: TRBV20-1
J: TRBJ2-5
CDR3: CSARDVLTREETQYF

V: TRBV6-5
J: TRBJ2-3
CDR3: CASTKGGKANPKEDTQYF

V: TRBV10-2
J: TRBJ1-4
CDR3: CASSESGGGEKLFF

V: TRBV7-8
J: TRBJ1-2
CDR3: CAVGGHNYGYTF

V: TRBV19
J: TRBJ1-5
CDR3: CASSMYREERNQPQHF

V: TRBV7-9
J: TRBJ2-5
CDR3: CASSFLGQETQYF